This T cell receptor (beta chain) is drawn from a study of cytomegalovirus exposure and HLA in healthy donors. Study-level results: Association of a missense DCLRE1C variant with TCR beta V- and J-gene trimming was reported in a later analysis. About 87% or about 30% of the time was how often most TCR beta V segments were productive, according to an earlier analysis. Researchers reportedly found TCR beta sequences accurately predicted most subjects' HLA-A and HLA-B alleles.

Primers: 60 Vbeta forward and 13 Jbeta reverse. TCRdb's table, derived via immunoSEQ multiplex PCR, lists solely in-frame clones and lacks some. The sample contains 150,000 to 200,000 clones, about 75% of which appear only once. As concerns this clone: The antigen is unknown.

The CDR3 sequence is 11 residues long. In germline, CDR1 is MDHEN, CDR2 SYDVKM. V shed 3 bases and J shed 9 bases, with 7 bases lying between them. The chain couples TRBV28 to TRBJ2-3; D remains unclear. This clonotype was obtained from a man aged 18 to 29 in good health and CMV-seropositive. Sequencing used PBMCs. The CDR3 bases are TGTGCCAGCAGTTTCGGTCGCACGCAGTATTTT. This codes for CASSFGRTQYF.